This T cell receptor (beta chain) is from a study of T cell responses to AZD1222 COVID-19 vaccine (dated by TCRdb to the early 2020s). A note on the overall study: A total of more than 230 trial participants underwent TCR sequencing, of whom 207 received two doses of AZD1222 and some 25 received two doses of the MenACWY control vaccine. Trial participants were enrolled by age into subgroups of 18-55, 56-69 and 70-plus years, and about 150, 27 and 61 TCR-sequenced participants, respectively, were included in these subgroups.

The time point label here, explained by the study, means: about 28 days (+/-7) after the second vaccine dose. AZD1222 recipients whose second dose came at about 4 weeks and those whose second dose came at about 12 weeks were combined into one group, since spike-specific TCR depth and breadth did not differ between the two schedules. Vaccinee samples were obtained from the UK trials COV001 and COV002, which included a single-blind randomized controlled phase 2/3 trial of AZD1222 (ChAdOx1 nCoV-19) in healthy adults. For TCRbeta chain sequencing, PBMC samples from trial participants were taken at day 0 and at day 28 after the second dose. The CDR3 regions of human TCRbeta chains were analyzed by immunosequencing. The paper's data handling went like this. Repertoire TCRs were checked for matches against a reference library of SARS-CoV-2-specific TCRs that had been generated using the MIRA antigen-specificity platform. Breadth meant the fraction of unique TCRs that were SARS-CoV-2-associated, whereas depth meant the fraction of total T cells that were SARS-CoV-2-associated. Using the MIRA data, each spike-specific TCR was mapped to the spike region that the TCR reacts to and placed in a CD4 or CD8 class. Log10-transformed breadth and depth values were compared by one-way ANOVA with Sidak's multiple comparisons tests. Entries here come from immuneACCESS through TCRdb and include only in-frame sequences with V and J called. Some clones fail to appear in such tables; in the studies checked, an unresolved V gene covers under half of the shortfall, and the cause of the remainder is unknown. For V, J and clone size, that table is used; D and trimming come from the DNA. For this sample there are around 140,000 clones; more than 85% appear just once. Roughly 2% of the sample is held by the ten biggest clonotypes.

What the study reported, not specific to this receptor: Most participants were white British and females outnumbered males, and the authors suggested that clonal diversity may have been underestimated. The 56-69-year group was small, and its depth increase did not reach significance, likely because of low power. Conclusions about previously exposed vaccinees are limited, since just a handful of AZD1222 recipients were seropositive for SARS-CoV-2 at baseline. After two AZD1222 doses, spike-specific TCR breadth and depth were significantly higher than at day 0 and than in MenACWY recipients. Because no day 14 peak-response samples were available, the repertoires could be characterized only after the peak T cell response. CD4 TCRs associated with the vaccine covered the entire spike protein, and the dominant responses were in regions 160-218 and 743-854. Nearly half of unique spike-specific TCRs reportedly recognized epitopes outside regions mutated in the B.1.351 and B.1.1.7 variants.

This clone turned up a few times. Its antigen is currently not known. Base qualities are not provided; no much larger clone lies one nucleotide away. The CDR1 and CDR2 encoded by the germline V gene (reference sequence) are SGHNT and YYREEE. The germline V and J ends show losses of 4 bases and 4 bases respectively, and no gene match explains 12 bases of the junction. Counted from cysteine to phenylalanine, this CDR3 has 16 amino acids. Only the CDR3 region is kept as DNA, spanning 48 bases read in frame from base 1. The chain couples TRBV5-4 to TRBJ1-2, with 8 central nucleotides matching TRBD1. The source of this sequence is an adult who received the AZD1222 COVID-19 vaccine. This material consisted of peripheral blood, taken 28 days after the second AZD1222 dose. At the DNA level, the sequence is TGTGCCAGCAGCGTGCGGCGGGACAGGATGATCTATGGCTACACCTTC. Its translation is CASSVRRDRMIYGYTF. Here the CDR3 is joined to the reference TRBV5-4 and TRBJ1-2 genes, and the full variable domain is: ETGVTQSPTHLIKTRGQQVTLRCSSQSGHNTVSWYQQALGQGPQFIFQYYREEENGRGNFPPRFSGLQFPNYSSELNVNALELDDSALYLCASSVRRDRMIYGYTFGSGTRLTVV.